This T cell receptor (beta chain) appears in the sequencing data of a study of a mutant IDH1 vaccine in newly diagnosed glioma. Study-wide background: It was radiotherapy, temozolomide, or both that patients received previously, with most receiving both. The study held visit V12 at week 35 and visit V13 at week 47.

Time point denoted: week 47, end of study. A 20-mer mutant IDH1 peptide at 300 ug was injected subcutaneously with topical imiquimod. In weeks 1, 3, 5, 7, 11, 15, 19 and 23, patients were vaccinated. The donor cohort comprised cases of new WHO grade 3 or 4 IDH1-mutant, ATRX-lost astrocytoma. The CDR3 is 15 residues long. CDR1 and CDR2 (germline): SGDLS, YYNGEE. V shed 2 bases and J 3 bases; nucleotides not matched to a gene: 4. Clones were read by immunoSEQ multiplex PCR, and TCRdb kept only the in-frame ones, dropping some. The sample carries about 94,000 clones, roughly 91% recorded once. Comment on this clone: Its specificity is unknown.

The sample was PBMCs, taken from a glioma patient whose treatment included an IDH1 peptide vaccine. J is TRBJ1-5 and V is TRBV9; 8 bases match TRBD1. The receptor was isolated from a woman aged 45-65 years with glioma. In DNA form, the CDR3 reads TGTGCCAGCAGCGTGGGGACAGGTAACAATCAGCCCCAGCATTTT. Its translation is CASSVGTGNNQPQHF.